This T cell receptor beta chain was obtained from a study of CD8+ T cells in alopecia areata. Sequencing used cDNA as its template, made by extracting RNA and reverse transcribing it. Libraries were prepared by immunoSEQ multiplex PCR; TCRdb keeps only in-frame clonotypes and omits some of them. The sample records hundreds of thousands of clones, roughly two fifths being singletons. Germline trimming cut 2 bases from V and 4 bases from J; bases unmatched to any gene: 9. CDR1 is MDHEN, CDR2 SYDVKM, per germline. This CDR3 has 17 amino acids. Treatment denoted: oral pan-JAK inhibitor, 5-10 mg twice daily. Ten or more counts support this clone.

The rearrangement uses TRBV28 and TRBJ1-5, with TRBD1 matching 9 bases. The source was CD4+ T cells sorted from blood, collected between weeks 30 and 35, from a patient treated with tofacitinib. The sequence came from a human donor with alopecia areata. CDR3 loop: CASSLAWGTGSNQPQHF. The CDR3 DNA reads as TGTGCCAGCAGTTTAGCGTGGGGGACAGGGTCGAATCAGCCCCAGCATTTT. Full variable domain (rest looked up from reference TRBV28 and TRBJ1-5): DVKVTQSSRYLVKRTGEKVFLECVQDMDHENMFWYRQDPGLGLRLIYFSYDVKMKEKGDIPEGYSVSREKKERFSLILESASTNQTSMYLCASSLAWGTGSNQPQHFGDGTRLSIL.